This T cell receptor (beta chain) was found in a study of persistence of HIV-infected CD4 T cells. The libraries were made with immunoSEQ version 4 in survey mode. The repertoire was sequenced with immunoSEQ multiplex PCR; TCRdb's copy has only in-frame clones and lacks some. The sample lists about 43,000 clones; 89% were seen once. Anti-CD3/anti-CD28 beads served as a nonspecific positive control stimulus. Sorting selected CD4+ T cells upregulating both CD40 ligand and CD69. This CDR3 comprises 14 residues. Trimming stripped 0 bases from V and 6 bases from J, with 9 bases between. Germline CDR1 is SGDLS and CDR2 is YYNGEE. Turning to this clone: No antigen is known for it.

The TCR comes from an adult man with HIV who was CMV-seropositive. The chain combines TRBV9 with TRBJ2-2; no definite D call. The sample consisted of CD4+ T cells sorted from PBMCs after roughly 18-hour stimulation, taken from a patient who received antiretroviral therapy. The CDR3 coding sequence is TGTGCCAGCAGCGTAGCCCGCGGTGCCGGGGAGCTGTTTTTT. This codes for CASSVARGAGELFF.